The 8 T cell receptor beta chains below all came from one sample that was sequenced in a study of cytomegalovirus exposure and HLA in healthy donors. Primers included in the PCR were 60 Vbeta and 13 Jbeta primers. The table came from immunoSEQ multiplex PCR; TCRdb's copy has only in-frame clones and leaves some out. This sample has tens of thousands of clones, with about 78% found just once. Sequenced input: PBMCs. The receptors derive from a man aged 18 to 30 in good health and CMV-seronegative.

This rearrangement joins TRBV28 to TRBJ1-1, with TRBD1 as a possible D gene (5 bases). Germline CDR1 MDHEN, CDR2 SYDVKM. Trimming removed 6 bases from V and 7 bases from J, with 12 bases in between. This CDR3 has 12 residues. This CDR3 is CASRTGGIEAFF. The CDR3 DNA follows: TGTGCCAGCAGAACCGGGGGTATTGAAGCTTTCTTT.

This rearrangement joins TRBV30 to TRBJ2-1, with D uncertain. The CDR3 covers 13 residues. CDR1 and CDR2 (germline): GTSNPN, SVGIG (reference sequence). Trimming shortened V by 0 bases and J by 8 bases, and 11 bases separated the two germline ends. CDR3 sequence (DNA): TGTGCCTGGAGTGTCAACCAATGGCATGAGCAGTTCTTC. Translated: CAWSVNQWHEQFF.

J is TRBJ1-2 and V is TRBV7-9; TRBD1 matches 8 bases. Looked up from germline, CDR1 is SEHNR and CDR2 is FQNEAQ (reference sequence). This CDR3 has 14 residues. Trimming cost V 0 bases and J 7 bases; bases outside gene matches: 4. The CDR3 loop reads CASSLAGQDRGYTF. DNA for the CDR3: TGTGCCAGCAGCTTAGCGGGACAGGATCGTGGCTACACCTTC.

This clone was counted between two and nine times. V usage is TRBV19 and J usage is TRBJ2-5, with D perhaps matching TRBD2 (6 bases). This CDR3 comprises 13 residues. Germline V gene sequence: CDR1 LNHDA, CDR2 SQIVND (reference sequence). V shed 2 bases and J shed 5 bases, with 9 bases lying between them. The CDR3 bases are TGTGCCAGTAGTATATTCGGGAGTGAGACCCAGTACTTC. This codes for CASSIFGSETQYF.

The chain is built from TRBV30 and TRBJ1-3; 9 bases are shared with TRBD1. Germline V lookup: CDR1 GTSNPN, CDR2 SVGIG (reference sequence). The CDR3 totals 14 residues. The J segment lost 2 bases and the V segment lost 2 bases, leaving 1 base of the junction unmatched. The CDR3 region has the DNA TGTGCCTGGAGTCGACAGGGGGCTGGAAACACCATATATTTT. It translates to CAWSRQGAGNTIYF.

This clone appeared once. J is TRBJ1-2 and V is TRBV6-4; TRBD1 matches 11 bases. Germline lookup yields CDR1 MRHNA and CDR2 SNTAGT. The CDR3 length is 17 residues. With 5 bases clipped from V and 0 bases from J, the junction kept 8 bases outside the gene matches. CDR3 in DNA: TGTGCCAGCAGTCCAGGACAGGGGGCTCCATCTAACTATGGCTACACCTTC. Residues: CASSPGQGAPSNYGYTF.

The chain has TRBV18 and TRBJ1-1; TRBD1 agrees at 10 bases. The germline V gene has CDR1 KGHSH and CDR2 LQKENI. The CDR3 loop spans 14 amino acids. After removal of 6 bases from V and 7 bases from J, the junction contained 8 bases not matched to a gene. CDR3 in amino acids: CASSLGQGLLEAFF. CDR3 nucleotide sequence: TGTGCCAGCTCCCTGGGACAGGGGCTCCTTGAAGCTTTCTTT.

This chain uses TRBV7-9 with TRBJ2-7; 8 bases match TRBD1. V lost 4 bases to trimming and J lost 4 bases; unmatched junction nucleotides: 15. The CDR3 loop spans 17 amino acids. Germline V gene lookup returns CDR1 SEHNR and CDR2 FQNEAQ (reference sequence). The CDR3 sequence is CASSSPLLGQGVYEQYF. CDR3 nucleotide sequence: TGTGCCAGCAGCTCACCACTCCTTGGACAGGGCGTATACGAGCAGTACTTC.